This T cell receptor beta chain was documented in a study of shared clonotypes between healthy human individuals. Study-wide points: Incomplete sequencing of sorted subsets was indicated by rarefaction despite large depth. The naive CD4 repertoires of several donors were compared, and around 5% of clonotypes were shared.

The germline V gene encodes CDR1 SGHRS and CDR2 YFSETQ. Trimming cost V 0 bases and J 0 bases, with 11 bases left between them. This CDR3 is 16 amino acids long. In the case of this clone: The antigen remains unidentified.

Sequencing used immunoSEQ multiplex PCR; TCRdb keeps in-frame clones, though not all of them. This repertoire shows 2.3 million or so clones, 93% found once; its top ten account for approximately 0.4%. Each of the donors was a healthy adult who was HIV-negative and had not had a recent acute infection or vaccination. From CD4+ cells came CD45RA+ naive and CD45RA-negative memory subsets. This sequence originates from a man aged 18 to 29 in good health. Some clones in this sample may be carry-over from other donors' samples. V and J are TRBV5-1 and TRBJ2-3, with a possible D match to TRBD2 (5 bases). Sequencing input: naive CD4+ T cells from PBMCs. As to subset: CD45RA+ positively selected. CDR3 sequence: CASSLGRVPSTDTQYF. The CDR3 DNA sequence: TGCGCCAGCAGCTTGGGGCGGGTTCCTAGCACAGATACGCAGTATTTT. The complete variable domain, with remaining parts taken from reference TRBV5-1 and TRBJ2-3, reads KAGVTQTPRYLIKTRGQQVTLSCSPISGHRSVSWYQQTPGQGLQFLFEYFSETQRNKGNFPGRFSGRQFSNSRSEMNVSTLELGDSALYLCASSLGRVPSTDTQYFGPGTRLTVL.